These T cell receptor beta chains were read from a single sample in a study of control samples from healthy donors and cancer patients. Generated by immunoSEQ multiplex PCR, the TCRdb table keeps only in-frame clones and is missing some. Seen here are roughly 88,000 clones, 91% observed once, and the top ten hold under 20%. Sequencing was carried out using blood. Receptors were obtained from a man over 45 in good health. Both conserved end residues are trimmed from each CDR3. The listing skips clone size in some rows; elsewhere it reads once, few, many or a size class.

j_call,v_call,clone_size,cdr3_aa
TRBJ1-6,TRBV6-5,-,ASVTQGSRSPLH
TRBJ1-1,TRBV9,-,ASSEVGQGAPQAF
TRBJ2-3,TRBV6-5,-,ASSRDFTDTQY
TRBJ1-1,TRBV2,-,ASSDPTRWETEAF
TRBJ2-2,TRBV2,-,ASTRGPGELF
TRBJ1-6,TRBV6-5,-,ASGDRSSYNSPLH
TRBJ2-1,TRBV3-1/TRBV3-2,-,ASSQDLGRNEQF
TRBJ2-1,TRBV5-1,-,ASSRRGGGIRNEQF
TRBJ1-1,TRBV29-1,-,SVRQVSNTEAF
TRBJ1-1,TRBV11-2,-,ASSSDRGAEAF
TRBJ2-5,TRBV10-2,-,ASSEDLSPGGIETQY
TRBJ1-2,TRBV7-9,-,ASSSPDRQGFGYT
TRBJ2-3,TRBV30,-,AWTLERGASDTQY
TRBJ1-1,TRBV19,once,ASSIGLVTEAF
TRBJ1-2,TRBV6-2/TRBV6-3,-,ASSFGRADGYT
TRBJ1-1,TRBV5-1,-,ASSLETGTEAF
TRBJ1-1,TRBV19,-,ASSVTGENTEAF
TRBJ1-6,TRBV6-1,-,ASSERSSYNSPLH
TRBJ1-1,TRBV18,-,ASSPPNLGNTEAF
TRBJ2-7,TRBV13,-,ASSLGSGRLAYEQY
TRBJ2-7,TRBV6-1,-,ASSEDASGAYEQY
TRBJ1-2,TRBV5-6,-,ASSLTGRYGYT
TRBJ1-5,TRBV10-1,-,ASSERRENQPQH
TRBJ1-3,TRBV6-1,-,ASSEIGGRSGNTIY
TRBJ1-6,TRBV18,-,ASSTLARGANSPLH
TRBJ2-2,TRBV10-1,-,ASSESNLGKTGELF
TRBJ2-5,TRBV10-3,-,AISEANGRTQY
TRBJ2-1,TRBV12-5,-,ASGLVRGGEQF
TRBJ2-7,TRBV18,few,ASSTTGNSYEQY
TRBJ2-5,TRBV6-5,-,AAAGVRRTQY
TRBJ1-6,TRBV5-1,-,ASSLGQGVNSPLH
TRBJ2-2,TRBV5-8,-,ASSLLGGATGELF
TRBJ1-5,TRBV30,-,AWSELGQGDNQPQH
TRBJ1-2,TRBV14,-,ASSQIQGPSGYGYT
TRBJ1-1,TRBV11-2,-,ASSLDRAGGYEAF
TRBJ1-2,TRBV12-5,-,ASGFGGQAPKNYGYT
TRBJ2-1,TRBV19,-,ASSNPAGQLVEQF